This TCR beta chain was profiled in a study of identical twins. Findings of the study overall: Sharing of beta out-of-frame sequences by twins showed a weaker excess. Out-of-frame alpha sequences common to twins exhibited a surplus of low generation probability.

The sample holds many counts of this clonotype. Antigen: not known. Trimming cost V 6 bases and J 4 bases, with 16 bases left between them. The CDR3 length is 15 residues. TCRdb recomputed calls from the 5' RACE reads with MiXCR, one row per CDR3 protein. The repertoire holds fewer than 350,000 distinct CDR3 sequences, with approximately 8.5% as singletons. This sample was shared with a second study, whose subject was yellow fever vaccine responses in identical twins.

This clonotype was obtained from a woman between 18 and 29 years old in good health. The rearrangement joins TRBV12-3 or TRBV12-4 to TRBJ1-5; unclear D gene. The sample consisted of memory (CD45RO+) T cells sorted from blood. The CDR3 loop is CASSPQSLGNQPQHF. DNA for the CDR3: TGTGCCAGCAGCCCCCAATCTTTAGGGAATCAGCCCCAGCATTTT.